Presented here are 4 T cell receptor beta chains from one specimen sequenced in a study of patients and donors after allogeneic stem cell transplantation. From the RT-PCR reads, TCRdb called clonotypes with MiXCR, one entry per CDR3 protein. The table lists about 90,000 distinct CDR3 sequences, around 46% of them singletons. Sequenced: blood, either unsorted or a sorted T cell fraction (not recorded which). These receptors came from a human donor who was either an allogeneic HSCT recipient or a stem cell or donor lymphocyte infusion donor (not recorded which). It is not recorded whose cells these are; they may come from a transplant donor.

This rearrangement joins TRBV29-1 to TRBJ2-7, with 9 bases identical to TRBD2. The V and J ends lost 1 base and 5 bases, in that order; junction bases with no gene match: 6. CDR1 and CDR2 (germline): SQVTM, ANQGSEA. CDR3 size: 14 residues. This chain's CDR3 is CSVEGREGRNEQYF. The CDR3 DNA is TGCAGCGTTGAAGGGCGGGAGGGCCGGAACGAGCAGTACTTC.

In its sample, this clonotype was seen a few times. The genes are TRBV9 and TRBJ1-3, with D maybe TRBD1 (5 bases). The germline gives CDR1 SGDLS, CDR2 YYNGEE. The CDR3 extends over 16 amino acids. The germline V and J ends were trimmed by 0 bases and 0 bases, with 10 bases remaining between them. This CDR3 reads CASSVDPGNSGNTIYF. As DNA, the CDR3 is TGTGCCAGCAGCGTAGATCCAGGGAACTCTGGAAACACCATATATTTT.

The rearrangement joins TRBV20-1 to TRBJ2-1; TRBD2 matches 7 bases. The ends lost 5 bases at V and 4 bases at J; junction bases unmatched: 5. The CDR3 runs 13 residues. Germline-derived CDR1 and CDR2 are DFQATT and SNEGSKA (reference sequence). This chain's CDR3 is CSASTGGYNEQFF. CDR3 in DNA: TGCAGTGCTTCGACGGGAGGATACAATGAGCAGTTCTTC.

DNA for the CDR3: TGCGCCAGCAGCTTGGAGGTACGACTTGGGGCCAACGTCCTGACTTTC. The encoded protein is CASSLEVRLGANVLTF. V gene TRBV5-1 combines with J gene TRBJ2-6; D unresolved. The germline V and J ends were trimmed by 0 bases and 3 bases, with 10 bases remaining between them. The CDR3 covers 16 residues. Germline lookup yields CDR1 SGHRS and CDR2 YFSETQ.